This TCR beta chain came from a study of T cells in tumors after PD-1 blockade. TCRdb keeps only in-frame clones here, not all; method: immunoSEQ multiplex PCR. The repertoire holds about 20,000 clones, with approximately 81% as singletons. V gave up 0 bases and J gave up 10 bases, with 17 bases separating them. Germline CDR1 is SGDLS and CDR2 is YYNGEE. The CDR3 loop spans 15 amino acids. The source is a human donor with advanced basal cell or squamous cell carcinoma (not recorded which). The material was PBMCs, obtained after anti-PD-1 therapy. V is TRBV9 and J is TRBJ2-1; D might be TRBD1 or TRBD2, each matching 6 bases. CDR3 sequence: CASSVEGGGAREQFF. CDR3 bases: TGTGCCAGCAGCGTAGAGGGGGGCGGAGCGAGGGAGCAGTTCTTC.